The next 30 T cell receptor beta chains were all read from a single sample in a study of T-cell memory formation after mild COVID-19. TCRdb independently ran MiXCR on the 5' RACE reads; one entry per CDR3 protein. The table has some 280,000 distinct CDR3 sequences, about 17% seen once. The sequenced sample was PBMCs or a T cell subset sorted from them (not recorded which). The receptors stem from a man in his late teens or twenties who had mild COVID-19 (a few samples of this study predate the infection). Cell type and time point are not known.

The chain carries TRBV5-6 and TRBJ1-1, with 7 bases identical to TRBD1. Losses at the gene ends were 2 bases for V and 10 bases for J; bases not matched to a gene: 8. Germline assignment: CDR1 SGHDT and CDR2 YYEEEE. The CDR3 is 13 residues long. The CDR3 here is CASSFGQAKGAFF. CDR3 bases: TGTGCCAGCAGCTTCGGACAGGCTAAAGGAGCTTTCTTT.

This clonotype has only a few counts. The chain couples TRBV7-2 to TRBJ1-2; D is undetermined. V was pared by 3 bases and J by 1 base, with 6 bases between. The CDR3 consists of 13 residues. Germline V lookup: CDR1 SGHTA, CDR2 FQGNSA. The DNA for the CDR3 is TGTGCCAGCAGCTTTTACATTAACTATGGCTACACCTTC. Amino acids: CASSFYINYGYTF.

The sample holds a few counts of this clonotype. The chain joins TRBV5-1 to TRBJ2-3, with TRBD2 as a possible D gene (6 bases). This CDR3 is built from 13 residues. CDR1 SGHRS and CDR2 YFSETQ come from the germline V gene. The ends were cut back, 0 bases at V and 4 bases at J, with 6 bases in the middle. CDR3 residues: CASSLGDSDTQYF. The CDR3 DNA is TGCGCCAGCAGCTTGGGGGACTCAGATACGCAGTATTTT.

This sequence joins TRBV20-1 and TRBJ2-3; D not resolved. The CDR3 is made up of 11 amino acids. Germline CDR1 is DFQATT and CDR2 is SNEGSKA (reference sequence). Trimming removed 3 bases at V and 5 bases at J, with 6 bases between. The CDR3 sequence: CSARGIDTQYF. As DNA, the CDR3 is TGCAGTGCTAGGGGAATAGATACGCAGTATTTT.

A few counts support this clonotype. This chain uses TRBV7-2 with TRBJ2-3; perhaps D is TRBD1 or TRBD2 (5 bases each). The CDR3 sequence is 16 residues long. The germline V gene has CDR1 SGHTA and CDR2 FQGNSA. The ends were cut back, 1 base at V and 4 bases at J, with 15 bases in the middle. The CDR3, as DNA: TGTGCCAGCAGCTTAGGAGGGGCCCAGCCCGCAGATACGCAGTATTTT. Protein: CASSLGGAQPADTQYF.

This rearrangement joins TRBV19 to TRBJ1-2; 8 bases map to TRBD1. Germline V gene sequence: CDR1 LNHDA, CDR2 SQIVND (reference sequence). The CDR3 extends over 13 amino acids. Germline trimming cut 5 bases from V and 8 bases from J; bases unmatched to any gene: 7. DNA of the CDR3: TGTGCCAGTAGTCGGGACAGGCAGAAAGGCTACACCTTC. Protein sequence: CASSRDRQKGYTF.

This clonotype was detected many times. The chain combines TRBV6-2 or TRBV6-3 with TRBJ2-4; tentatively, D is TRBD1 or TRBD2 (5 bases each). The V and J ends lost 4 bases and 1 base respectively, with 8 bases between them. Germline CDR1 is MNHEY and CDR2 is SVGEGT. The CDR3 is 14 residues long. The CDR3 nucleotides read TGTGCCAGCAGTTGGGACGGGGCCAAAAACATTCAGTACTTC. Its translation: CASSWDGAKNIQYF.

V and J are TRBV2 and TRBJ2-3; 7 bases are a match to TRBD1. Trimming cost V 8 bases and J 4 bases; bases outside gene matches: 9. The CDR3 runs to 14 residues. Germline V lookup: CDR1 SNHLY, CDR2 FYNNEI. CDR3 coding DNA: TGTGCCAGCGGAGAACAGGGGTTCGCAGATACGCAGTATTTT. This gives the protein CASGEQGFADTQYF. The full variable domain, rest sourced from reference TRBV2 and TRBJ2-3, is EPEVTQTPSHQVTQMGQEVILRCVPISNHLYFYWYRQILGQKVEFLVSFYNNEISEKSEIFDDQFSVERPDGSNFTLKIRSTKLEDSAMYFCASGEQGFADTQYFGPGTRLTVL.

This clonotype was counted a few times. The chain employs TRBV7-2 and TRBJ2-3; 13 nucleotides align to TRBD2. V trimming: 4 bases; J trimming: 1 base; junction bases outside the gene matches: 8. The CDR3 has 18 residues. From germline, CDR1 is SGHTA and CDR2 FQGNSA. CDR3: CASSSTSGGAGGTDTQYF. The DNA of the CDR3 is TGTGCCAGCAGCTCTACTAGCGGGGGGGCCGGGGGCACAGATACGCAGTATTTT.

This clonotype has only a few counts. V gene TRBV20-1 combines with J gene TRBJ2-7; D call uncertain. The germline gives CDR1 DFQATT, CDR2 SNEGSKA (reference sequence). Trimming took 4 bases from V and 0 from J, leaving 10 bases between them. The CDR3 runs to 13 residues. In nucleotides, the CDR3 is TGCAGTGCTAAAAGCCAAAACTCCTACGAGCAGTACGTC. Translation gives CSAKSQNSYEQYV.

This clonotype was counted between two and nine times. This chain links TRBV28 with TRBJ1-1; weak D call: TRBD1 (5 bases). In germline, CDR1 is MDHEN, CDR2 SYDVKM. This CDR3 has 13 residues. V was shortened by 4 bases and J by 10 bases, with 16 bases between the two germline ends. The CDR3 region is CASSSTRPGTAFF. The CDR3 coding sequence is TGTGCCAGCAGTTCGACCAGGCCAGGGACAGCTTTCTTT.

A few counts support this clonotype. The chain is built from TRBV4-1 and TRBJ1-6; TRBD1 aligns across 7 bases. The V gene end was trimmed by 3 bases and the J gene end by 9 bases; junction bases not matched to a gene: 8. This CDR3 has 15 amino acids. CDR1 is MGHRA and CDR2 is YSYEKL in the germline V gene. For the CDR3, the DNA is TGCGCCAGCAGCCAGATCGGGACAGCGATTTCACCCCTCCACTTT. Translated: CASSQIGTAISPLHF.

J is TRBJ2-1 and V is TRBV6-5, with TRBD1 as a possible D gene (5 bases). V was clipped by 3 bases and J by 7 bases, with 13 bases between them. The V gene's germline CDR1 is MNHEY and CDR2 SVGAGI. The CDR3 consists of 14 residues. The CDR3 DNA sequence: TGTGCCAGCAGTTATGTTCAGGGTACGAATGAGCAGTTCTTC. It codes for CASSYVQGTNEQFF.

The rearrangement links TRBV10-3 to TRBJ1-1; no reliable D call. The CDR3 length is 13 residues. V lost 6 bases, J lost 1 base, and 9 bases lay in between. In germline, CDR1 is ENHRY, CDR2 SYGVKD. For the CDR3, the DNA is TGTGCCATCAGGATGGGCCCGAACACTGAAGCTTTCTTT. It encodes CAIRMGPNTEAFF.

In this sample, this clonotype turned up a few times. The rearrangement joins TRBV18 to TRBJ2-7; 8 nucleotides align to TRBD1. J was trimmed by 4 bases and V by 5 bases; bases with no gene match: 10. Germline-derived CDR1 and CDR2 are KGHSH and LQKENI. CDR3 size: 15 residues. CDR3 sequence (DNA): TGTGCCAGCTCAACCGGGACAGGAGCCGTTTACGAGCAGTACGTC. This gives the protein CASSTGTGAVYEQYV.

This chain joins TRBV9 and TRBJ2-3; D not certain. The CDR3 covers 12 residues. Trimming removed 0 bases from V and 8 bases from J, with 7 bases in between. Germline lookup yields CDR1 SGDLS and CDR2 YYNGEE. The CDR3 spells CASSVEWSTQYF. DNA for the CDR3: TGTGCCAGCAGCGTAGAATGGAGTACGCAGTATTTT.

There are a few counts of this clonotype. The chain joins TRBV6-5 to TRBJ1-1, with D uncertain. Germline V gene lookup returns CDR1 MNHEY and CDR2 SVGAGI. The CDR3 loop spans 13 amino acids. Deletions cut 5 bases from V and 14 bases from J, with 21 bases between. This CDR3 reads CASSPDEGIDVFF. CDR3 DNA: TGTGCCAGCAGTCCCGACGAAGGAATTGATGTCTTCTTT.

This clonotype showed up just a few times. This rearrangement joins TRBV29-1 to TRBJ2-4; weak D call: TRBD2 (6 bases). The CDR3 consists of 17 residues. Trimming cost V 6 bases and J 0 bases, with 21 bases left between them. Germline V CDR1 and CDR2: SQVTM, ANQGSEA. The CDR3 loop reads CSVGGGFSKLAKNIQYF. Written as DNA, the CDR3 is TGCAGCGTGGGGGGTGGCTTTTCGAAACTAGCCAAAAACATTCAGTACTTC. Based on the CDR3 plus reference TRBV29-1 and TRBJ2-4, the full variable domain is SAVISQKPSRDICQRGTSLTIQCQVDSQVTMMFWYRQQPGQSLTLIATANQGSEATYESGFVIDKFPISRPNLTFSTLTVSNMSPEDSSIYLCSVGGGFSKLAKNIQYFGAGTRLSVL.

This clonotype appeared many times. The rearrangement uses TRBV27 and TRBJ2-2; D possibly uses TRBD1 or TRBD2 (5 bases each). The germline gives CDR1 MNHEY, CDR2 SMNVEV (reference sequence). V was pared by 4 bases and J by 5 bases, with 17 bases between. The CDR3 totals 16 residues. The DNA for the CDR3 is TGTGCCAGCAGTTCCCCATCCGGGACGGCTACCGGGGAGCTGTTTTTT. Residues: CASSSPSGTATGELFF.

This clonotype was detected a few times. This sequence joins TRBV4-2 and TRBJ1-1; TRBD1 might be the D (6 bases). Deletions cut 6 bases from V and 1 base from J, with 15 bases between. The CDR3 runs 15 residues. Germline CDR1 and CDR2: LGHNA and YNFKEQ. The CDR3 spells CASRGGGRENTEAFF. The CDR3 nucleotides read TGTGCCAGCAGAGGGGGGGGACGGGAGAACACTGAAGCTTTCTTT.

There are a few counts of this clonotype. V usage is TRBV10-3 and J usage is TRBJ2-1; 10 bases fit TRBD2. V shed 10 bases, J shed 1 base, and the junction held 4 bases outside the gene matches. The CDR3 totals 14 residues. Germline V gene lookup returns CDR1 ENHRY and CDR2 SYGVKD. The CDR3 sequence is CATTSGESYNEQFF. CDR3 in DNA: TGTGCCACAACTAGCGGGGAATCCTACAATGAGCAGTTCTTC.

This clonotype was detected a few times. V gene TRBV7-9 combines with J gene TRBJ2-7; D gene unclear. This CDR3 is 13 amino acids long. Germline CDR1 is SEHNR and CDR2 is FQNEAQ (reference sequence). Deletions cut 4 bases from V and 3 bases from J, with 10 bases between. CDR3 DNA sequence: TGTGCCAGCAGCTCCCCGGCTAGCTACGAGCAGTACGTC. Its translation is CASSSPASYEQYV.

This clonotype was counted between two and nine times. The V gene is TRBV5-1, the J gene TRBJ2-1; the D is unclear. Trimming pared 2 bases from V and 6 bases from J, leaving 15 bases between. Germline V CDR1 and CDR2: SGHRS, YFSETQ. This CDR3 is 15 amino acids long. CDR3 sequence (DNA): TGCGCCAGCAGCTTCCAATCCCCGAAGGGCAATGAGCAGTTCTTC. It codes for CASSFQSPKGNEQFF. Looking up the rest from reference TRBV5-1 and TRBJ2-1 gives the full variable domain: KAGVTQTPRYLIKTRGQQVTLSCSPISGHRSVSWYQQTPGQGLQFLFEYFSETQRNKGNFPGRFSGRQFSNSRSEMNVSTLELGDSALYLCASSFQSPKGNEQFFGPGTRLTVL.

This clonotype was seen a handful of times. The chain recombines TRBV20-1 with TRBJ2-5, with no clear D. The CDR3 extends over 14 amino acids. Germline assignment: CDR1 DFQATT and CDR2 SNEGSKA (reference sequence). Trimming removed 3 bases at V and 1 base at J, with 12 bases between. In nucleotides, the CDR3 is TGCAGTGCTAGTAACTCGGCGCTCCAAGAGACCCAGTACTTC. It is translated as CSASNSALQETQYF.

V is TRBV25-1 and J is TRBJ2-3; TRBD2 matches at 7 bases. Germline CDR1 and CDR2: MGHDK and SYGVNS. The CDR3 is made up of 15 amino acids. Germline trimming cut 8 bases from V and 2 bases from J; bases unmatched to any gene: 10. Here the CDR3 DNA reads TGTGCCAGCGCCCCACTAGCGTCAACCACAGATACGCAGTATTTT. It translates to CASAPLASTTDTQYF.

This chain connects TRBV7-9 to TRBJ2-3; D possibly corresponds to TRBD2 (6 bases). In germline, CDR1 is SEHNR, CDR2 FQNEAQ (reference sequence). V was cut by 1 base and J by 6 bases, with 14 bases left in between. The CDR3 is made up of 15 amino acids. CDR3 sequence (DNA): TGTGCCAGCAGCTTAGTCGGCCGCGGGACGGATACGCAGTATTTT. It yields the protein CASSLVGRGTDTQYF.

This clonotype was seen only a few times. The chain is built from TRBV28 and TRBJ1-6; 12 bases are a match to TRBD1. V trimming: 6 bases; J trimming: 8 bases; junction bases outside the gene matches: 5. Germline V gene sequence: CDR1 MDHEN, CDR2 SYDVKM. The CDR3 length is 15 residues. CDR3 residues: CASRAGTGGYSPLHF. The CDR3 region has the DNA TGTGCCAGCAGGGCCGGGACAGGGGGCTATTCACCCCTCCACTTT.

This clonotype was seen a handful of times. The chain links TRBV5-1 to TRBJ2-3; 9 nucleotides match TRBD1. V lost 4 bases and J lost 7; bases outside the gene matches: 7. In germline, CDR1 is SGHRS, CDR2 YFSETQ. This CDR3 region has 14 residues. The CDR3 bases are TGCGCCAGCAGCCTGGGACAGGGTTTTAATACGCAGTATTTT. It specifies CASSLGQGFNTQYF. The whole variable domain, filled in from reference TRBV5-1 and TRBJ2-3, reads KAGVTQTPRYLIKTRGQQVTLSCSPISGHRSVSWYQQTPGQGLQFLFEYFSETQRNKGNFPGRFSGRQFSNSRSEMNVSTLELGDSALYLCASSLGQGFNTQYFGPGTRLTVL.

This clonotype was picked up a small number of times. V and J are TRBV3-1 and TRBJ2-7; 7 positions agree with TRBD1. The CDR3 is 14 residues long. Germline lookup yields CDR1 LGHDT and CDR2 YNNKEL (reference sequence). With V trimmed by 8 bases and J by 1 base, 8 bases remained unmatched. CDR3 coding DNA: TGTGCCAGCCGTCGGGACAGCTTTTCCTACGAGCAGTACTTC. Translated, it gives CASRRDSFSYEQYF.

Only a few counts were recorded for this clonotype. The chain uses TRBV25-1 and TRBJ2-7; no clear D gene. The germline V gene encodes CDR1 MGHDK and CDR2 SYGVNS. The V and J ends lost 5 bases and 1 base respectively, with 6 bases between them. The CDR3 loop spans 12 amino acids. The DNA for the CDR3 is TGTGCCAGCAGTAGACGGTCCTACGAGCAGTACGTC. Protein product: CASSRRSYEQYV.